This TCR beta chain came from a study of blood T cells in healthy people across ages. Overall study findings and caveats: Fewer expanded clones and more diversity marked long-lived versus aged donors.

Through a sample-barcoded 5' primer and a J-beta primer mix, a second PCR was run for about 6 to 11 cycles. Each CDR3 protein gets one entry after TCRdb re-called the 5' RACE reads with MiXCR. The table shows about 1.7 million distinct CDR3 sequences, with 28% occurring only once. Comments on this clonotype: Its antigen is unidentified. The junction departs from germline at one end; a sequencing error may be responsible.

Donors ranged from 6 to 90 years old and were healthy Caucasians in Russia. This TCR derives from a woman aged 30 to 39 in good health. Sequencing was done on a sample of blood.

CDR3 sequence: CVSSLGGQGLRTDTQYF. The CDR3 DNA reads as TGTGTCAGCAGCTTAGGGGGACAGGGGTTACGCACAGATACGCAGTATTTT. The rearrangement uses TRBV7-2 and TRBJ2-3, with 10 bases fitting TRBD1. The CDR3 is 17 amino acids. CDR1 and CDR2 from the germline V gene are SGHTA and FQGNSA.